Each of the 20 T cell receptor beta chains below was sequenced from the same sample in a study of human T cells and chemical hapten exposure. Regarding treatment: therapeutic diphenylcyclopropenone sensitization with weekly scalp DPC. During construction of the library, unique molecular identifiers were attached to individual cDNA molecules for quantitative, reproducible TCR counting. TCRdb re-derived calls from the reads in MiXCR, one entry per CDR3 protein. This table holds 2,000 to 3,000 distinct CDR3 sequences, roughly 40% found once. The sequencing here drew on whole blood, taken before DPC sensitization or 2, 6, or about 24 weeks after (not recorded which). These receptors originate from an adult with alopecia areata. Some clones in this sample may be carry-over from other donors' samples. This table probably holds off-target reads from a library built for another chain.

The table lists this clonotype with a few counts. The chain joins TRBV11-2 to TRBJ2-6; maybe TRBD2 (6 bases). Trimming pared 6 bases from V and 0 bases from J, leaving 15 bases between. CDR1 and CDR2 from the germline V gene are SGHAT and FQNNGV. CDR3 length equals 17 residues. The CDR3, as DNA: TGTGCCAGCAGTTCGATCGGAGGGACCTCTGGGGCCAACGTCCTGACTTTC. The encoded protein is CASSSIGGTSGANVLTF.

The chain is built from TRBV7-8 and TRBJ2-5; no definite D call. This CDR3 region has 12 residues. Germline loops: CDR1 SGHVS, CDR2 FQNEAQ. The ends were cut back, 3 bases at V and 4 bases at J, with 6 bases in the middle. The CDR3 DNA follows: TGTGCCAGCAGCTTGGTCATAGAGACCCAGTACTTC. Translation: CASSLVIETQYF. Variable domain in full (rest from reference TRBV7-8 and TRBJ2-5): GAGVSQSPRYKVAKRGQDVALRCDPISGHVSLFWYQQALGQGPEFLTYFQNEAQLDKSGLPSDRFFAERPEGSVSTLKIQRTQQEDSAVYLCASSLVIETQYFGPGTRLLVL.

The chain links TRBV3-1 to TRBJ2-1; 9 bases match TRBD1. Germline CDR1 reads LGHDT; CDR2 reads YNNKEL (reference sequence). The CDR3 is made up of 16 amino acids. The J segment lost 3 bases and the V segment lost 3 bases, leaving 6 bases of the junction unmatched. The CDR3 DNA sequence: TGTGCCAGCAGCCATTCGGGACAGGGAATCTACAATGAGCAGTTCTTC. It translates to CASSHSGQGIYNEQFF.

The V call is TRBV7-9, the J call TRBJ2-3, with D maybe TRBD2 (5 bases). The V gene's germline CDR1 is SEHNR and CDR2 FQNEAQ (reference sequence). The V end was cut by 5 bases, the J end by 3 bases, with 12 bases between. This CDR3 comprises 14 residues. This CDR3 is CASSPVRETDTQYF. The DNA of the CDR3 is TGTGCCAGCAGCCCCGTACGGGAAACAGATACGCAGTATTTT.

This chain links TRBV7-8 with TRBJ2-3; D is possibly TRBD2 (6 bases). V was shortened by 2 bases and J by 0 bases, with 9 bases between the two germline ends. Germline CDR1 is SGHVS and CDR2 is FQNEAQ. The CDR3 loop spans 15 amino acids. The CDR3 coding sequence is TGTGCCAGCAGCTTACGCGGGATGAGCACAGATACGCAGTATTTT. Translation: CASSLRGMSTDTQYF.

The genes are TRBV6-2 or TRBV6-3 and TRBJ2-7; perhaps TRBD2 as D (5 bases). Germline-derived CDR1 and CDR2 are MNHEY and SVGEGT. This CDR3 is 15 amino acids long. V was clipped by 6 bases and J by 3 bases, with 18 bases between them. The CDR3 here is CASRLRHEGIYEQYF. Here the CDR3 DNA reads TGTGCCAGCAGACTACGTCACGAGGGTATCTACGAGCAGTACTTC.

This chain uses TRBV11-2 with TRBJ2-7; D may correspond to TRBD1 or TRBD2 (5 bases each). Trimming removed 0 bases at V and 5 bases at J, with 11 bases between. Germline V CDR1 and CDR2: SGHAT, FQNNGV. The CDR3 loop spans 14 amino acids. The CDR3, as DNA: TGTGCCAGCAGCTTAGACGGGGCGTCCCACGAGCAGTACTTC. Its protein product is CASSLDGASHEQYF.

This chain links TRBV7-2 with TRBJ2-1; D not certain. Deletions cut 0 bases from V and 10 bases from J, with 13 bases between. The germline gives CDR1 SGHTA, CDR2 FQGNSA. The CDR3 is made up of 14 amino acids. The CDR3 bases are TGTGCCAGCAGCTTAGCCGGCCCGCCTTTAGAGCAGTTCTTC. Translated: CASSLAGPPLEQFF.

V usage is TRBV7-6 and J usage is TRBJ2-1; D not resolved. This CDR3 has 15 amino acids. Trimming removed 5 bases from V and 0 bases from J, with 11 bases in between. CDR1 is SGHVS, CDR2 FNYEAQ, per germline. The DNA of the CDR3 is TGTGCCAGCAGCCAGTGGGCGGTCTCCTACAATGAGCAGTTCTTC. Its translation: CASSQWAVSYNEQFF.

This clonotype was counted only a few times. V and J are TRBV7-6 and TRBJ2-1; D is possibly TRBD1 (6 bases). The germline V gene encodes CDR1 SGHVS and CDR2 FNYEAQ. The CDR3 totals 14 residues. Trimming shortened V by 4 bases and J by 9 bases, and 16 bases separated the two germline ends. DNA of the CDR3: TGTGCCAGCAGCTCCGGGACACGGAACGGTGAGCAGTTCTTC. It yields the protein CASSSGTRNGEQFF.

This clonotype was counted a few times. The gene calls are TRBV7-2 and TRBJ2-3; D possibly corresponds to TRBD2 (5 bases). Germline V gene lookup returns CDR1 SGHTA and CDR2 FQGNSA. V lost 1 base, J lost 1 base, and 12 bases lay in between. The CDR3 is 16 amino acids. DNA of the CDR3: TGTGCCAGCAGCTTAGTCCGGCCCGGGGGCACAGATACGCAGTATTTT. Amino acid sequence: CASSLVRPGGTDTQYF.

This clonotype was observed a handful of times. The rearrangement links TRBV7-2 to TRBJ2-3; TRBD1 agrees at 8 bases. This CDR3 has 13 residues. V was pared by 11 bases and J by 4 bases, with 8 bases of the junction left unmatched. The germline gives CDR1 SGHTA, CDR2 FQGNSA. The CDR3 nucleotides read TGTGCCGCGGGCAGGGGGCGCTCAGATACGCAGTATTTT. This sequence encodes CAAGRGRSDTQYF. Complete variable domain (other parts from reference TRBV7-2 and TRBJ2-3): GAGVSQSPSNKVTEKGKDVELRCDPISGHTALYWYRQSLGQGLEFLIYFQGNSAPDKSGLPSDRFSAERTGGSVSTLTIQRTQQEDSAVYLCAAGRGRSDTQYFGPGTRLTVL.

There are a few counts of this clonotype. The chain combines TRBV6-6 with TRBJ2-6; weak D call: TRBD1 (6 bases). The V end was cut by 5 bases, the J end by 2 bases, with 10 bases between. The V gene's germline CDR1 is MNHNY and CDR2 SVGAGI (reference sequence). This CDR3 contains 15 residues. The DNA of the CDR3 is TGTGCCAGCAGTCTAGAGGGGGCTGGGGCCAACGTCCTGACTTTC. This sequence encodes CASSLEGAGANVLTF.

The chain recombines TRBV28 with TRBJ2-3; maybe TRBD2 (7 bases). Trimming removed 8 bases from V and 3 bases from J, with 27 bases in between. Germline lookup yields CDR1 MDHEN and CDR2 SYDVKM. This CDR3 spans 18 amino acids. As DNA, the CDR3 is TGTGCCAGCGAAAGTCCGGGGGGCGTTCCTAGCGGAACAGATACGCAGTATTTT. Translation gives CASESPGGVPSGTDTQYF.

The V and J genes are TRBV29-1 and TRBJ2-7; 8 bases map to TRBD1. The CDR3 runs to 14 residues. Trimming at V came to 3 bases and at J to 5 bases, leaving 9 bases not matched to a gene. Looked up from germline, CDR1 is SQVTM and CDR2 is ANQGSEA. Written as DNA, the CDR3 is TGCAGCGTTGAGGTCGGGACAGGATTGAACGAGCAGTACTTC. Translating it yields CSVEVGTGLNEQYF.

This clonotype occurred once. V and J are TRBV28 and TRBJ2-3; TRBD2 matches 13 bases. This CDR3 has 17 residues. Germline V gene sequence: CDR1 MDHEN, CDR2 SYDVKM. V trimming: 8 bases; J trimming: 4 bases; junction bases outside the gene matches: 12. The CDR3 loop reads CASWDIGTSGNPDTQYF. The DNA for the CDR3 is TGTGCCAGCTGGGACATTGGGACTAGCGGGAACCCAGATACGCAGTATTTT.

This clonotype was counted only a few times. This chain uses TRBV2 with TRBJ2-3; D call uncertain. The CDR3 covers 14 residues. Germline CDR1 reads SNHLY; CDR2 reads FYNNEI. V lost 1 base, J lost 0 bases, and 5 bases lay in between. CDR3 in DNA: TGTGCCAGCAGTGAAGGTGGGAGCACAGATACGCAGTATTTT. It encodes CASSEGGSTDTQYF. The complete variable domain, with remaining parts taken from reference TRBV2 and TRBJ2-3, reads EPEVTQTPSHQVTQMGQEVILRCVPISNHLYFYWYRQILGQKVEFLVSFYNNEISEKSEIFDDQFSVERPDGSNFTLKIRSTKLEDSAMYFCASSEGGSTDTQYFGPGTRLTVL.

The genes are TRBV20-1 and TRBJ2-3; D is undetermined. The CDR3 loop spans 13 amino acids. With 5 bases removed from V and 6 bases from J, the gap between germline ends came to 15 bases. Per the germline V gene, CDR1 is DFQATT and CDR2 is SNEGSKA (reference sequence). CDR3 sequence: CSAPSDLQDTQYF. CDR3 sequence (DNA): TGCAGTGCTCCATCGGACCTCCAGGATACGCAGTATTTT.

In its sample, this clonotype was seen a few times. This chain joins TRBV11-2 and TRBJ2-7; tentatively, D is TRBD2 (5 bases). V dropped 5 bases and J dropped 0 bases, with 11 bases sitting between them. The CDR3 sequence is 14 residues long. Per germline, CDR1 SGHAT and CDR2 FQNNGV. The CDR3 sequence: CASSRSASSYEQYF. CDR3 DNA sequence: TGTGCCAGCAGCCGTAGCGCTAGCTCCTACGAGCAGTACTTC. Full variable domain (remainder filled in from reference TRBV11-2 and TRBJ2-7): EAGVAQSPRYKIIEKRQSVAFWCNPISGHATLYWYQQILGQGPKLLIQFQNNGVVDDSQLPKDRFSAERLKGVDSTLKIQPAKLEDSAVYLCASSRSASSYEQYFGPGTRLTVT.

The chain carries TRBV7-2 and TRBJ2-1; D is ambiguous. The CDR3 is 12 residues long. Trimming cost V 5 bases and J 8 bases, with 10 bases left between them. Germline V gives CDR1 SGHTA, CDR2 FQGNSA. The CDR3, as DNA: TGTGCCAGCAGCGGAGCAGGATATGAGCAGTTCTTC. Protein sequence: CASSGAGYEQFF.